This TCR beta chain was captured in a study of CD8 T cells in Susac syndrome. The patients serving as multiple sclerosis controls were treatment-naive. They had stable or active relapsing-remitting disease and fulfilled revised McDonald criteria. RNA, at 0.5 to 1 ug, was reverse transcribed with random hexamers. A multiplex approach, immunoSEQ multiplex PCR, amplified TCR beta CDR3 across 54 Vbeta and 13 Jbeta. TCRdb redid the calling of the immunoSEQ multiplex PCR reads with MiXCR, one entry per CDR3 protein. The sample has 250,000 to 300,000 distinct CDR3 sequences, 75% to 90% seen once. This CDR3 contains 13 residues. CDR1 is SNHLY, CDR2 FYNNEI, per germline. V lost 6 bases and J 9 bases, leaving 15 bases between the germline ends.

This TCR was sampled from a human donor with multiple sclerosis. This chain uses TRBV2 with TRBJ2-1; no reliable D call. The sequenced sample was CD8+ T cells from PBMCs. CDR3 region: CASRYGPTPEQFF. CDR3 sequence (DNA): TGTGCCAGCAGATACGGGCCCACGCCTGAGCAGTTCTTC.